Listed below are T cell receptor beta chains from one sample, sequenced in a study of cytomegalovirus exposure and HLA in healthy donors. This table comes from immunoSEQ multiplex PCR, and its TCRdb copy is limited to in-frame clones, with some not included. The sample has 250,000 to 400,000 clones; 88% are singletons. The sequencing input was PBMCs. The receptor set was obtained from a man aged 30 to 39 in good health and CMV-seronegative. Both conserved end residues are part of each CDR3. The D gene is left open where the match is weak. The size of a clone is reported for some rows only, either as once, few or many, or as a class for expanded clones.

cdr3_aa cdr3_nt j_call d_call v_call clone_size
CASSLPGQLNTEAFF TGTGCCAGCAGCTTACCGGGACAGTTGAACACTGAAGCTTTCTTT TRBJ1-1 TRBD1 TRBV11-2 once
CASSDDTGGGSPLHF TGTGCCAGCAGCGATGATACAGGGGGCGGTTCACCCCTCCACTTT TRBJ1-6 TRBD1 TRBV9 .
CASSLGGGAVDTQYF TGTGCCAGCAGCTTAGGCGGGGGGGCGGTAGATACGCAGTATTTT TRBJ2-3 TRBD2 TRBV11-3 .
CASSGGQNNSPLHF TGTGCCAGCAGTGGGGGACAGAATAATTCACCCCTCCACTTT TRBJ1-6 TRBD1 TRBV27 .
CASRRQGNNYGYTF TGTGCCAGCAGGAGACAGGGAAATAACTATGGCTACACCTTC TRBJ1-2 TRBD1 TRBV6-1 .
CASSSRAGAYNEQFF TGTGCCAGCAGCTCTCGGGCGGGGGCATACAATGAGCAGTTCTTC TRBJ2-1 . TRBV7-2 .
CATSRDAPGGRSGNTIYF TGTGCCACCAGCAGAGATGCCCCAGGGGGAAGGTCTGGAAACACCATATATTTT TRBJ1-3 TRBD1 TRBV15 .
CASSDPTRDRGGVPNEKLFF TGTGCCAGTAGTGACCCCACCCGGGACAGGGGAGGAGTCCCAAATGAAAAACTGTTTTTT TRBJ1-4 TRBD1 TRBV6-4 .
CASSFPGGPDQPQHF TGTGCCAGTAGTTTCCCAGGGGGCCCTGATCAGCCCCAGCATTTT TRBJ1-5 TRBD1 TRBV19 .
CASSMRAGYAYEQYF TGTGCCAGTAGTATGAGGGCAGGCTATGCCTACGAGCAGTACTTC TRBJ2-7 . TRBV19 .
CASSPRDRGAGNTIYF TGTGCCAGCAGCCCACGAGACAGGGGAGCTGGAAACACCATATATTTT TRBJ1-3 TRBD1 TRBV9 .
CASSFEKSEAFF TGCGCCAGCAGCTTCGAGAAGAGTGAAGCTTTCTTT TRBJ1-1 . TRBV5-1 .
CASSESSNQPQHF TGTGCCAGCAGTGAATCGAGCAATCAGCCCCAGCATTTT TRBJ1-5 . TRBV25-1 .
CASSITSGGPQETQYF TGTGCCAGCAGCATTACTAGCGGGGGCCCCCAAGAGACCCAGTACTTC TRBJ2-5 TRBD2 TRBV9 .